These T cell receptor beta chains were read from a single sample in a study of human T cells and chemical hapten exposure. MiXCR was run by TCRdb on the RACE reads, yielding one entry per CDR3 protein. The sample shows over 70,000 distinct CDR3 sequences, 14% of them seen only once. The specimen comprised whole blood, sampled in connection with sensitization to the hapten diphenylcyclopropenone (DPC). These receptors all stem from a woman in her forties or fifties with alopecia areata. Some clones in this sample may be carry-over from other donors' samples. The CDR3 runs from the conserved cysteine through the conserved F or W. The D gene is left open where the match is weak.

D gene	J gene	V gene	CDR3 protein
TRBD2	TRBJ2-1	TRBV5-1	CASSLLAGGSDEQFF
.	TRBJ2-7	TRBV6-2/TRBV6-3	CASSIERQPYYEQYF
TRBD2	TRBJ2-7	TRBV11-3	CASSLNSGTYEQYF
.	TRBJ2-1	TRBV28	CASSLLRDEQFF
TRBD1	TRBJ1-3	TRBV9	CASSQTIQGIIGNTIYF
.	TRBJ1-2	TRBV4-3	CASSQDHGNYGYTF
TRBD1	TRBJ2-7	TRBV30	CAWRKTGGVYEQYF
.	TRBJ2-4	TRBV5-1	CASSINENIQYF
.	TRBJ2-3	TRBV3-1	CASSHAGTLADTQYF
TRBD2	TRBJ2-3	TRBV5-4	CASSLAGNGYTQYF
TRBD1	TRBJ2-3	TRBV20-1	CSAGTGLNTQYF
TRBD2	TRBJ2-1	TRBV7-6	CASSLLGGSTNEQFF
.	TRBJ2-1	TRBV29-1	CSVATTYNEQFF
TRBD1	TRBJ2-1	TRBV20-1	CSAGRTGFAYNEQFF
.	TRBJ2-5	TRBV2	CASTRGWSGETQYF
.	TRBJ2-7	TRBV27	CASSLIPRSGEQYF
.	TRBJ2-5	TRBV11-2	CASSSGGQETQYF
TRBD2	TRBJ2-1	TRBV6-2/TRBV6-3	CASSYRGGRAFNEQFF
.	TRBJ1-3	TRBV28	CASLDSDSGNTIYF
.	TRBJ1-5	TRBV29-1	CSVGGGNQPQHF